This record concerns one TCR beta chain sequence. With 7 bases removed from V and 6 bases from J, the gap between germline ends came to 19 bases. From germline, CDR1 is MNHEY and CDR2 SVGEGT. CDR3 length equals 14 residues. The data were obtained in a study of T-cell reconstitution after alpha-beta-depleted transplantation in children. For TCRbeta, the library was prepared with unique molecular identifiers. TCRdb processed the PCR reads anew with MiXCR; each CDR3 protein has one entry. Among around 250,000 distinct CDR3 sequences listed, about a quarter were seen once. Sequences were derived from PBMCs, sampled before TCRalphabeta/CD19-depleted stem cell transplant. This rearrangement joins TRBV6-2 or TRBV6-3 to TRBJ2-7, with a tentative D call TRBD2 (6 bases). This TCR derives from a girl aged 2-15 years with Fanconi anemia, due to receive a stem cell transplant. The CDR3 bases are TGTGCCAGCAACCCCGGGACTGTGGAGGTCGAGCAGTACTTC. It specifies CASNPGTVEVEQYF.